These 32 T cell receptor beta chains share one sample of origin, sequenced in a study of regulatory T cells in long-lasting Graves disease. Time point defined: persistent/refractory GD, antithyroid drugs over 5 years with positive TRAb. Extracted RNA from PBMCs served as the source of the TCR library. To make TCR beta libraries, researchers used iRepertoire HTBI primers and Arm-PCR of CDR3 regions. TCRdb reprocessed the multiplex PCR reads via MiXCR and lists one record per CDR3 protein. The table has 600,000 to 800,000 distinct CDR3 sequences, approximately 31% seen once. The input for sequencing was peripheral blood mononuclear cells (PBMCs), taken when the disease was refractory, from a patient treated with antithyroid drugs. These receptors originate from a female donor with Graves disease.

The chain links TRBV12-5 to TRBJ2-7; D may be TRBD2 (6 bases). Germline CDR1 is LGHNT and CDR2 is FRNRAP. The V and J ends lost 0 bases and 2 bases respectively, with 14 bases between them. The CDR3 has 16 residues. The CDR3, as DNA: TGTGCTAGTGGTTTGGTACGAGGGGAGGTCCCCTACGAGCAGTACTTC. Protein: CASGLVRGEVPYEQYF.

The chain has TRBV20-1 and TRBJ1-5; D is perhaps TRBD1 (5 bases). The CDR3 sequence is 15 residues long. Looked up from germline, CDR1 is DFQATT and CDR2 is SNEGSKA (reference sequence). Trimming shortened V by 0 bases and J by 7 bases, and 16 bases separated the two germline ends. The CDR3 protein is CSARDPGPGGQPQHF. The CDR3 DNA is TGCAGTGCTAGAGATCCCGGGCCCGGGGGGCAGCCCCAGCATTTT.

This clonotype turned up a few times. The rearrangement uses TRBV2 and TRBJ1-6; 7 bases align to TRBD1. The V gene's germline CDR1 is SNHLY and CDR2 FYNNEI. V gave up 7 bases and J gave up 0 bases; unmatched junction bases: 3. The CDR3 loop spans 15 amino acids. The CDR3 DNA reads TGTGCCAGCATGACAGGGAACTCCTATAATTCACCCCTCCACTTT. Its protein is CASMTGNSYNSPLHF.

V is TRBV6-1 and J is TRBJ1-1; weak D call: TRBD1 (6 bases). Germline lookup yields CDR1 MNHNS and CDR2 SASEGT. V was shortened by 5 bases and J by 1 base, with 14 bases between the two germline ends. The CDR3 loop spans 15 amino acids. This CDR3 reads CASSQRDKPNTEAFF. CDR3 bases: TGTGCCAGCAGTCAACGGGACAAACCGAACACTGAAGCTTTCTTT.

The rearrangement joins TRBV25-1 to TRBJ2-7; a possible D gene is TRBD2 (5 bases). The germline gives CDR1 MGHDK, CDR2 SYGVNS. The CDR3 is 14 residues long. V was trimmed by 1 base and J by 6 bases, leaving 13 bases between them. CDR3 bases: TGTGCCAGCAGTGAATCGGGAAGGGCAGCCGAGCAGTACTTC. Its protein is CASSESGRAAEQYF.

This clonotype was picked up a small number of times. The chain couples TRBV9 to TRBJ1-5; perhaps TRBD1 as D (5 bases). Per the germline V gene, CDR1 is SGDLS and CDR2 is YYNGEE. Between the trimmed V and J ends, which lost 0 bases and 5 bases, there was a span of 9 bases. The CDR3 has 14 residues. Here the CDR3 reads CASSVGQSYQPQHF. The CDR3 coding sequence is TGTGCCAGCAGCGTAGGACAGTCGTATCAGCCCCAGCATTTT.

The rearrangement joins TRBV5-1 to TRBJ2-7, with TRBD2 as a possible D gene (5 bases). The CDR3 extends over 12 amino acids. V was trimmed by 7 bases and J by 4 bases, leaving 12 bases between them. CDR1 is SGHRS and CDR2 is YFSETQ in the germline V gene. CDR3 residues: CASGETRYEQYF. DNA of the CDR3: TGCGCCAGCGGGGAGACTCGATACGAGCAGTACTTC.

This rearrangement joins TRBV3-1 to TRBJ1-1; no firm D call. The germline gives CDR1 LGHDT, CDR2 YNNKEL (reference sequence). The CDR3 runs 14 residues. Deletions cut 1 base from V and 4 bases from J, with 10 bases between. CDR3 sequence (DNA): TGTGCCAGCAGCCAAGGGCCGGCGACCACTGAAGCTTTCTTT. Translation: CASSQGPATTEAFF.

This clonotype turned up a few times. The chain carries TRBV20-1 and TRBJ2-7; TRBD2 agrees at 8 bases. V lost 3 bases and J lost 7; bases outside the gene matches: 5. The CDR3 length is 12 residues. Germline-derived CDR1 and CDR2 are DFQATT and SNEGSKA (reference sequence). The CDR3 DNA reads TGCAGTGCTAGCGGGAGGGCCTGGGAGCAGTACTTC. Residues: CSASGRAWEQYF.

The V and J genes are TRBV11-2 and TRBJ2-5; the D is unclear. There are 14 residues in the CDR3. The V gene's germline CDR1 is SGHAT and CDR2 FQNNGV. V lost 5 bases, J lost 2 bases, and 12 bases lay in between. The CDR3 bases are TGTGCCAGCAGCACCAGGCTAGATCAAGAGACCCAGTACTTC. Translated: CASSTRLDQETQYF.

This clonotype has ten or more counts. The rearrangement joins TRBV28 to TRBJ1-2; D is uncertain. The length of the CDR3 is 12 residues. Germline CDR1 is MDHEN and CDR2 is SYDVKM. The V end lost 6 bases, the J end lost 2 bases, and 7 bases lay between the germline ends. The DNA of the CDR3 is TGTGCCAGCAGGGCTTTAAACTATGGCTACACCTTC. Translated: CASRALNYGYTF.

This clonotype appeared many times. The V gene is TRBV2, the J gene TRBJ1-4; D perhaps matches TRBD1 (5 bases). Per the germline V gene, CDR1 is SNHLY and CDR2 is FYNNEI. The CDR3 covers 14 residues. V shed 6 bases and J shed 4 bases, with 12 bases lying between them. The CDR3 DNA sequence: TGTGCCAGCAGGCCGGCGGGGGATAATGAAAAACTGTTTTTT. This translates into CASRPAGDNEKLFF.

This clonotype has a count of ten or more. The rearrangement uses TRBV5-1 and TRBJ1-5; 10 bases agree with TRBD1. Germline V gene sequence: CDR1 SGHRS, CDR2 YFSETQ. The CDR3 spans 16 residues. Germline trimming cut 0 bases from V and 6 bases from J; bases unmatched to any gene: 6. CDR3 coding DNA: TGCGCCAGCAGCTTGGAAGGGACAGGGGTTGGTCAGCCCCAGCATTTT. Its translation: CASSLEGTGVGQPQHF.

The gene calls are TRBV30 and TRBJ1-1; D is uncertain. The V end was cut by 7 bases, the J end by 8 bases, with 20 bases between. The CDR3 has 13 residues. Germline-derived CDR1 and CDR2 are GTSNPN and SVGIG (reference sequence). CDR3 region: CAFRTASPSEAFF. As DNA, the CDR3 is TGTGCCTTCAGGACGGCCTCGCCTTCAGAAGCTTTCTTT. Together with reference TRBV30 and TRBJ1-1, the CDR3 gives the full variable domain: SQTIHQWPATLVQPVGSPLSLECTVEGTSNPNLYWYRQAAGRGLQLLFYSVGIGQISSEVPQNLSASRPQDRQFILSSKKLLLSDSGFYLCAFRTASPSEAFFGQGTRLTVV.

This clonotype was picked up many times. The CDR3 spells CASSKGAASSYEQYF. The CDR3, as DNA: TGTGCCAGCAGCAAAGGGGCGGCGAGCTCCTACGAGCAGTACTTC. The rearrangement links TRBV11-2 to TRBJ2-7, with a tentative D call TRBD1 (5 bases). The V gene lost 5 bases and the J gene lost 0 bases, with 14 bases spanning the gap. CDR1 and CDR2 from the germline V gene are SGHAT and FQNNGV. The length of the CDR3 is 15 residues. The complete variable domain, with remaining parts taken from reference TRBV11-2 and TRBJ2-7, reads EAGVAQSPRYKIIEKRQSVAFWCNPISGHATLYWYQQILGQGPKLLIQFQNNGVVDDSQLPKDRFSAERLKGVDSTLKIQPAKLEDSAVYLCASSKGAASSYEQYFGPGTRLTVT.

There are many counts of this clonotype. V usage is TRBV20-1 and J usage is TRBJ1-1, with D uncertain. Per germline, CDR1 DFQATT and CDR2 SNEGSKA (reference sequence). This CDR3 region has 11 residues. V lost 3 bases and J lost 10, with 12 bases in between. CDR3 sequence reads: CSASRGEGAFF. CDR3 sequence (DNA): TGCAGTGCTAGTCGCGGCGAGGGAGCTTTCTTT.

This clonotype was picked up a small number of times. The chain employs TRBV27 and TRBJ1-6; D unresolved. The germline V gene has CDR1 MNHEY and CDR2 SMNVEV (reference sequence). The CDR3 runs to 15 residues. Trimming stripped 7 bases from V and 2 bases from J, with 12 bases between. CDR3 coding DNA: TGTGCCAGCAAAAAGGTGTCCCCCTATAATTCACCCCTCCACTTT. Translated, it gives CASKKVSPYNSPLHF.

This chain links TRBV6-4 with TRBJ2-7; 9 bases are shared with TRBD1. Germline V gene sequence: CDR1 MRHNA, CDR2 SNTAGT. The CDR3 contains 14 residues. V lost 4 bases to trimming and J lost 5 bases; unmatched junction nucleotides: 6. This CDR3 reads CASSAGTGKNEQYF. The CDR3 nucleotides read TGTGCCAGCAGTGCCGGGACAGGGAAGAACGAGCAGTACTTC.

The chain's CDR3 is CASSVGGGAYEQYF. For the CDR3, the DNA is TGTGCCAGCAGCGTAGGTGGAGGGGCCTACGAGCAGTACTTC. The chain recombines TRBV9 with TRBJ2-7; a possible D gene is TRBD2 (6 bases). Germline loops: CDR1 SGDLS, CDR2 YYNGEE. The CDR3 covers 14 residues. The germline V and J ends were trimmed by 0 bases and 2 bases, with 9 bases remaining between them.

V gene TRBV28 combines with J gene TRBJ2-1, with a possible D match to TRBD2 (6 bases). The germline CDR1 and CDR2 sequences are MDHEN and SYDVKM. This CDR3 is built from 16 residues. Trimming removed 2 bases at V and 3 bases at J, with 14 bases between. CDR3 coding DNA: TGTGCCAGCAGTTTAATAGACGCGGGACGCTACAATGAGCAGTTCTTC. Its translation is CASSLIDAGRYNEQFF.

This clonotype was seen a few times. The CDR3 region is CASSEGLTSGRPFPDEQYF. CDR3 DNA: TGTGCCAGCAGTGAAGGACTAACCAGCGGGAGGCCTTTTCCGGACGAGCAGTACTTC. V and J are TRBV25-1 and TRBJ2-7; TRBD2 matches 9 bases. The V gene's germline CDR1 is MGHDK and CDR2 SYGVNS. Trimming at V came to 2 bases and at J to 5 bases, leaving 19 bases not matched to a gene. CDR3 size: 19 residues.

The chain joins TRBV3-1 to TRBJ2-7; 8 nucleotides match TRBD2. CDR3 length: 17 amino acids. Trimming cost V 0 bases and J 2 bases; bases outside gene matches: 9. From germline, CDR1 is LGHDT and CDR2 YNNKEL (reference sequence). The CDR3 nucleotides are TGTGCCAGCAGCCAAGATCTACTAGCGGACCGTACCTACGAGCAGTACTTC. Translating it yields CASSQDLLADRTYEQYF.

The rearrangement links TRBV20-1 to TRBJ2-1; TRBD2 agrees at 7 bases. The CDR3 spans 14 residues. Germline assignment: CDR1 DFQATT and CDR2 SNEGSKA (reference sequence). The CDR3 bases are TGCAGCCCCGAGCGGGAAAGCTCCTACAATGAGCAGTTCTTC. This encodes CSPERESSYNEQFF.

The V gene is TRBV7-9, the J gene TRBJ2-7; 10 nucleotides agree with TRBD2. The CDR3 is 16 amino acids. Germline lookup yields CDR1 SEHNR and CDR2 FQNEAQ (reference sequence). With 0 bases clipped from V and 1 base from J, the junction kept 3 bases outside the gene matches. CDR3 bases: TGTGCCAGCAGCTTAGCGATAGCGGGAGGTTCCTACGAGCAGTACTTC. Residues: CASSLAIAGGSYEQYF.

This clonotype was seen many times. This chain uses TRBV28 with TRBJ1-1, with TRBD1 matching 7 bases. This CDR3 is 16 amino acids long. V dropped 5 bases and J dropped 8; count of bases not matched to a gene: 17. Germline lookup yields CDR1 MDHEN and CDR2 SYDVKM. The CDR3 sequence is CASSATPGTDHGEAFF. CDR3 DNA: TGTGCCAGCAGTGCAACCCCCGGGACAGATCATGGGGAAGCTTTCTTT.

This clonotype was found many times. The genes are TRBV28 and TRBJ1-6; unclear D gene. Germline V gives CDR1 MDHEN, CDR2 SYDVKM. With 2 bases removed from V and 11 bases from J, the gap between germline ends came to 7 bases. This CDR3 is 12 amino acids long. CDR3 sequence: CASSLEVPPLHF. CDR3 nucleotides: TGTGCCAGCAGTTTAGAAGTGCCACCCCTCCACTTT.

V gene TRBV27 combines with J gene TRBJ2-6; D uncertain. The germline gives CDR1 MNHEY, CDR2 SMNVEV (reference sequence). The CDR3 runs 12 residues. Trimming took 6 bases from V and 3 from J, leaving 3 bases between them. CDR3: CASSIGANVLTF. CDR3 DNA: TGTGCCAGCAGCATTGGGGCCAACGTCCTGACTTTC.

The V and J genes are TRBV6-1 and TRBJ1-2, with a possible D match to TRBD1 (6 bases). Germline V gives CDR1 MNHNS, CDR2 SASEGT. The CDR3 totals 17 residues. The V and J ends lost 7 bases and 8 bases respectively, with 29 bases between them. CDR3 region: CASNPDRTVPSFSGYTF. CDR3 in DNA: TGTGCCAGCAACCCGGATCGGACAGTTCCATCGTTTTCCGGCTACACCTTC.

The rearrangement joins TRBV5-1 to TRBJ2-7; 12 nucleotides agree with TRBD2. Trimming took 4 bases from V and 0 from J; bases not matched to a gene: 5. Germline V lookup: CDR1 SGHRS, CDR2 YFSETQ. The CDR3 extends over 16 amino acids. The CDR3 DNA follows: TGCGCCAGCAGCATCGGGACTAGCGGGTCCTCCTACGAGCAGTACTTC. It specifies CASSIGTSGSSYEQYF.

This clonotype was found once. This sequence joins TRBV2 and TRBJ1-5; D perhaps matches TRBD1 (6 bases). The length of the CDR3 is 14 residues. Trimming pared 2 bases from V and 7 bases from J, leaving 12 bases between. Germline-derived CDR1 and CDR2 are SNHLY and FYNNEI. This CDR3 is CASSEPPTGQPQHF. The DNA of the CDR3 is TGTGCCAGCAGTGAACCTCCGACAGGCCAGCCCCAGCATTTT. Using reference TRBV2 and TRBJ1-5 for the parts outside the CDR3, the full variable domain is EPEVTQTPSHQVTQMGQEVILRCVPISNHLYFYWYRQILGQKVEFLVSFYNNEISEKSEIFDDQFSVERPDGSNFTLKIRSTKLEDSAMYFCASSEPPTGQPQHFGDGTRLSIL.

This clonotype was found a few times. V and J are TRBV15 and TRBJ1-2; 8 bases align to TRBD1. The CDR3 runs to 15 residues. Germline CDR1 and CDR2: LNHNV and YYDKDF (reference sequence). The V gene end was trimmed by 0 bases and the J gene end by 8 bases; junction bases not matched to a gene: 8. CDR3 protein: CATSRERQGAGGYTF. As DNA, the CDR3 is TGTGCCACCAGCAGAGAGAGGCAGGGGGCGGGCGGCTACACCTTC.

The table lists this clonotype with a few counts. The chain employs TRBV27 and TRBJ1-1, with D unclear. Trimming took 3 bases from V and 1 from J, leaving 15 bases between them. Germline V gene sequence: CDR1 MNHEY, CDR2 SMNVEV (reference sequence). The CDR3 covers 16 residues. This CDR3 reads CASSFVGPLGNTEAFF. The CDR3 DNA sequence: TGTGCCAGCAGTTTTGTGGGCCCGTTGGGGAACACTGAAGCTTTCTTT.